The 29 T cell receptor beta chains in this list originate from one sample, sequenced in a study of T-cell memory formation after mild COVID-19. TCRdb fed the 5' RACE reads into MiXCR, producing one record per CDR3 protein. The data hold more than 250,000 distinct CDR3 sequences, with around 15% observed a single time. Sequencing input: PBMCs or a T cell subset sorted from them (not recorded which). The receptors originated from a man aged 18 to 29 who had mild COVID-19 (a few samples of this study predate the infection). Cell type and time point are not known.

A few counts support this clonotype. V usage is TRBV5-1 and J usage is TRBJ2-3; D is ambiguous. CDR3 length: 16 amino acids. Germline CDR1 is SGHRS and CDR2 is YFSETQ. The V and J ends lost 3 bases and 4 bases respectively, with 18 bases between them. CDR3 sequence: CASSSEQPVPPDTQYF. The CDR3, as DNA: TGCGCCAGCAGCTCGGAACAACCTGTCCCCCCAGATACGCAGTATTTT.

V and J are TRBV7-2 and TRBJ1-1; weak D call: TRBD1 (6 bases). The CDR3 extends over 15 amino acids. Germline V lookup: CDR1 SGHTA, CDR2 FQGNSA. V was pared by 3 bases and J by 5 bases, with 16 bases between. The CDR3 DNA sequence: TGTGCCAGCAGCTTTCGGGGGGGCGTTTGGACTGAAGCTTTCTTT. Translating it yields CASSFRGGVWTEAFF. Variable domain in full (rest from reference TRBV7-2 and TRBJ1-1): GAGVSQSPSNKVTEKGKDVELRCDPISGHTALYWYRQSLGQGLEFLIYFQGNSAPDKSGLPSDRFSAERTGGSVSTLTIQRTQQEDSAVYLCASSFRGGVWTEAFFGQGTRLTVV.

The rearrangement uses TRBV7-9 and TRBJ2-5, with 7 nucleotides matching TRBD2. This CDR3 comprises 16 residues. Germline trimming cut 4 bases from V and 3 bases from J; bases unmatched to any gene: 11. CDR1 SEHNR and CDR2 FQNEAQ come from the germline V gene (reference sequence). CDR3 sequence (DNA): TGTGCCAGCAGCTCCCCGAGAGTGGGGGGGGAAGAGACCCAGTACTTC. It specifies CASSSPRVGGEETQYF.

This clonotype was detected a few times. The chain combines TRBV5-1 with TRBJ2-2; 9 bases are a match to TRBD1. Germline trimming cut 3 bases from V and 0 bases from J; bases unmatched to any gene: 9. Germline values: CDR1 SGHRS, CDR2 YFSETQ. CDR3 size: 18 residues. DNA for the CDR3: TGCGCCAGCAGCTGGGGTTACCGGGACAGGGCGAACACCGGGGAGCTGTTTTTT. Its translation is CASSWGYRDRANTGELFF.

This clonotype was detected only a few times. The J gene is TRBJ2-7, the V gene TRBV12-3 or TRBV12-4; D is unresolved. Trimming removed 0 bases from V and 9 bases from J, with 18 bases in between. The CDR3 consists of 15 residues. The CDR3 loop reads CASSLALTYLSVQYF. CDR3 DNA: TGTGCCAGCAGTTTAGCGCTGACATATCTCTCAGTGCAGTACTTC.

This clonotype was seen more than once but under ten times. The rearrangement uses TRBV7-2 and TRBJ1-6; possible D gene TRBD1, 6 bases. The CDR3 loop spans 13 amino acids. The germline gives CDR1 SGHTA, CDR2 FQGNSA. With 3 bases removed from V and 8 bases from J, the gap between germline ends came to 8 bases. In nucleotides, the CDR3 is TGTGCCAGCAGCTTCGGACAGTATTCACCCCTCCACTTT. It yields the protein CASSFGQYSPLHF.

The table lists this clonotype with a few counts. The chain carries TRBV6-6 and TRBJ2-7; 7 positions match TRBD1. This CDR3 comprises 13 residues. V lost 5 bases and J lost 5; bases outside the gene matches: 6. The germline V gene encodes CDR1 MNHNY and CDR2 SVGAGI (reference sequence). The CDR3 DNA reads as TGTGCCAGCAGTGACAGGGAAGACGACGAGCAGTACGTC. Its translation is CASSDREDDEQYV.

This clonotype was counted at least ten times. The CDR3, as DNA: TGTGCCAGCAGCTTAGATCACCAGCTCTACGAGCAGTACTTC. Its protein is CASSLDHQLYEQYF. The rearrangement joins TRBV11-2 to TRBJ2-7; D uncertain. CDR3 length: 14 residues. Germline V gene sequence: CDR1 SGHAT, CDR2 FQNNGV. V gave up 0 bases and J gave up 3 bases, with 9 bases separating them.

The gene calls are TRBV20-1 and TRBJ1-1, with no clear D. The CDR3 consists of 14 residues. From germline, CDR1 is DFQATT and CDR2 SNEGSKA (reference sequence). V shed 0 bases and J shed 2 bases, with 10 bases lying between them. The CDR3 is CSARDSRSNTEAFF. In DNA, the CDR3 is TGCAGTGCTAGAGATAGCCGTAGTAACACTGAAGCTTTCTTT.

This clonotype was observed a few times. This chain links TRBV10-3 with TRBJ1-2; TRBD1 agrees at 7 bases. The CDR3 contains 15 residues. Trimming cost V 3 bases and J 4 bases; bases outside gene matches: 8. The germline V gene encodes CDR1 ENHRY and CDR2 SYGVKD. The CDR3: CAISDPETGIYGYTF. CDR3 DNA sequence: TGTGCCATCAGTGACCCCGAGACAGGGATCTATGGCTACACCTTC.

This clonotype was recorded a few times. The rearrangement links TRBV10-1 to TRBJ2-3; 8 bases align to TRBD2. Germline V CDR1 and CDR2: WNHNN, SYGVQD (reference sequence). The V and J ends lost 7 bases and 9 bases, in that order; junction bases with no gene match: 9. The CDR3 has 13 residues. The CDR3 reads CASTPAPGGTQYF. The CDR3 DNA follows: TGCGCCAGCACGCCGGCCCCGGGAGGGACGCAGTATTTT.

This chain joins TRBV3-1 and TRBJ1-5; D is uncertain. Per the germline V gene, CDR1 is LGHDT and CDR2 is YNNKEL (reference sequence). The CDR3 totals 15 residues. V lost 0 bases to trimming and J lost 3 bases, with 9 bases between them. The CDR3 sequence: CASSQDGNNNQPQHF. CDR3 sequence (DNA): TGTGCCAGCAGCCAAGACGGTAATAACAATCAGCCCCAGCATTTT.

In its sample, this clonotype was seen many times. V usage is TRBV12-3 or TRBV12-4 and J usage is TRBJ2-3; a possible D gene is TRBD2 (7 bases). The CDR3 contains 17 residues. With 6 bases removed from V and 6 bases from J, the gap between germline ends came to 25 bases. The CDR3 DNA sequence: TGTGCCAGCAGCTCCCGTATTAGGGGGGGGCCCGGGGATACGCAGTATTTT. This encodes CASSSRIRGGPGDTQYF.

The chain's CDR3 is CSARDGRGVADTQYF. CDR3 DNA sequence: TGCAGTGCTAGAGACGGCAGGGGTGTCGCAGATACGCAGTATTTT. V gene TRBV20-1 combines with J gene TRBJ2-3, with a weak D call TRBD1 (6 bases). Germline lookup yields CDR1 DFQATT and CDR2 SNEGSKA (reference sequence). The CDR3 is 15 amino acids. V lost 0 bases and J 4 bases, leaving 14 bases between the germline ends.

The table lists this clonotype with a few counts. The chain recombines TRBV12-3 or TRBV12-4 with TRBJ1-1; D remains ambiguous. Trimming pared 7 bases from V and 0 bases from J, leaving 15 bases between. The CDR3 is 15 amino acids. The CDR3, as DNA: TGTGCCAGCACCCTCCGACACCGAATGAACACTGAAGCTTTCTTT. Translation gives CASTLRHRMNTEAFF.

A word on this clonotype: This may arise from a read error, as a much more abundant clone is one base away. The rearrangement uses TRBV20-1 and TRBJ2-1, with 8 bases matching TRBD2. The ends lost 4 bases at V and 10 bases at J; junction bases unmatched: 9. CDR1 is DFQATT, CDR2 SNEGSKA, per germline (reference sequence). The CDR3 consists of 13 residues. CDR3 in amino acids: CSANSGACMEQFF. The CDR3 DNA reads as TGCAGTGCTAATAGCGGGGCATGTATGGAGCAGTTCTTC.

CDR3 residues: CASALAESTDTQYF. The CDR3 DNA is TGCGCCAGCGCTTTAGCGGAAAGCACAGATACGCAGTATTTT. The chain joins TRBV5-1 to TRBJ2-3; a weak D match, TRBD2 (6 bases). The CDR3 loop spans 14 amino acids. In germline, CDR1 is SGHRS, CDR2 YFSETQ. Trimming removed 7 bases from V and 0 bases from J, with 12 bases in between.

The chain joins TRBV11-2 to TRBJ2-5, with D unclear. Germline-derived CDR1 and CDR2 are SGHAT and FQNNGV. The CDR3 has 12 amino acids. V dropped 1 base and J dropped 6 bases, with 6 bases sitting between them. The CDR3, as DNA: TGTGCCAGCAGCTTAGGGTCAAAGACCCAGTACTTC. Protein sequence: CASSLGSKTQYF.

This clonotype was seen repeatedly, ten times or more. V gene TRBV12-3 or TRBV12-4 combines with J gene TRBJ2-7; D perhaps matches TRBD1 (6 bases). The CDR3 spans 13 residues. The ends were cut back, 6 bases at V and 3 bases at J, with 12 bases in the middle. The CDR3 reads CASSPTGIYEQYF. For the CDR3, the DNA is TGTGCCAGCAGCCCGACAGGAATCTACGAGCAGTACTTC.

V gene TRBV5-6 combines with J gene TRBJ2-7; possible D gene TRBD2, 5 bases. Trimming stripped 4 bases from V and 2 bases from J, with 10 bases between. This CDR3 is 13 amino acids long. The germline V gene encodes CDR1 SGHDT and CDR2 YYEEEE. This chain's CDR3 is CASSALETYEQYF. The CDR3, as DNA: TGTGCCAGCAGCGCACTAGAAACCTACGAGCAGTACTTC.

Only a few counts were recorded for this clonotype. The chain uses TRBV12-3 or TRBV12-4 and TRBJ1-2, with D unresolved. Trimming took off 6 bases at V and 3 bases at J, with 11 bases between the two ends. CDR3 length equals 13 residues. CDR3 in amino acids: CASSGLGDYGYTF. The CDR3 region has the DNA TGTGCCAGCAGCGGACTCGGGGACTATGGCTACACCTTC.

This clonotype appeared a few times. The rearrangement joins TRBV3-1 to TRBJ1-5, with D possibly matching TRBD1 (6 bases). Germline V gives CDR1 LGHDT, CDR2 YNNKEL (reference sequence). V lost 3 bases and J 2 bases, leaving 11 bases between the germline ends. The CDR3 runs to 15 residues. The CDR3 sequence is CASSQQPGGNQPQHF. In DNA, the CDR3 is TGTGCCAGCAGCCAGCAACCAGGGGGCAATCAGCCCCAGCATTTT. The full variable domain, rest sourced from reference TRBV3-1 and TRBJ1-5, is DTAVSQTPKYLVTQMGNDKSIKCEQNLGHDTMYWYKQDSKKFLKIMFSYNNKELIINETVPNRFSPKSPDKAHLNLHINSLELGDSAVYFCASSQQPGGNQPQHFGDGTRLSIL.

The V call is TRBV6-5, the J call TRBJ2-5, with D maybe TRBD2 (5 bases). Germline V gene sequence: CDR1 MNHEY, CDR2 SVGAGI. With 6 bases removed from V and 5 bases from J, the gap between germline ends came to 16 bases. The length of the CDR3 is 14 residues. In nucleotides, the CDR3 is TGTGCCAGCAGGCGACTGGATCCGGGGGAGACCCAGTACTTC. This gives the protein CASRRLDPGETQYF.

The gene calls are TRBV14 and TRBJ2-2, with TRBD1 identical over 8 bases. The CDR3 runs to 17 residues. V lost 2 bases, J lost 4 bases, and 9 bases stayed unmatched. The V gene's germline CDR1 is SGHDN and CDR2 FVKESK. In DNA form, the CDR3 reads TGTGCCAGCAGCCAATCCGACAGGGGATGGGGCACCGGGGAGCTGTTTTTT. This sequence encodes CASSQSDRGWGTGELFF. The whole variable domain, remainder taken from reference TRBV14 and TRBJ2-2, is EAGVTQFPSHSVIEKGQTVTLRCDPISGHDNLYWYRRVMGKEIKFLLHFVKESKQDESGMPNNRFLAERTGGTYSTLKVQPAELEDSGVYFCASSQSDRGWGTGELFFGEGSRLTVL.

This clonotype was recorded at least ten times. The CDR3 loop is CASSPDRLGETQYF. CDR3 coding DNA: TGTGCCAGCTCACCAGACAGGCTGGGAGAGACCCAGTACTTC. The rearrangement links TRBV18 to TRBJ2-5; possible D gene TRBD1, 6 bases. The V end lost 2 bases, the J end lost 4 bases, and 11 bases lay between the germline ends. Per germline, CDR1 KGHSH and CDR2 LQKENI. The CDR3 contains 14 residues.

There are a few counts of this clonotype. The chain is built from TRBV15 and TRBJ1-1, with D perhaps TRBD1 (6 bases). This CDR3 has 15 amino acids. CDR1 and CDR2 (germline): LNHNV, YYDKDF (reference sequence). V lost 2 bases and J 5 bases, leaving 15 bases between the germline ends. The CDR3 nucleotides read TGTGCCACCAGCAGAATAACAGGGTTCGTAACTGAAGCTTTCTTT. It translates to CATSRITGFVTEAFF. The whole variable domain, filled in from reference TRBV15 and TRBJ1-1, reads DAMVIQNPRYQVTQFGKPVTLSCSQTLNHNVMYWYQQKSSQAPKLLFHYYDKDFNNEADTPDNFQSRRPNTSFCFLDIRSPGLGDTAMYLCATSRITGFVTEAFFGQGTRLTVV.

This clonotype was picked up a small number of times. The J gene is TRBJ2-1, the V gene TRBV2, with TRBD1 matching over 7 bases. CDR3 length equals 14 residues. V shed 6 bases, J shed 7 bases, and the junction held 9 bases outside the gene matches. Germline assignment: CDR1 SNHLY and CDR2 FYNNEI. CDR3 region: CASSPFAGGNEQFF. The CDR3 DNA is TGTGCCAGCAGCCCCTTTGCAGGGGGAAATGAGCAGTTCTTC. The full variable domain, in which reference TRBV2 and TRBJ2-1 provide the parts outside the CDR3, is EPEVTQTPSHQVTQMGQEVILRCVPISNHLYFYWYRQILGQKVEFLVSFYNNEISEKSEIFDDQFSVERPDGSNFTLKIRSTKLEDSAMYFCASSPFAGGNEQFFGPGTRLTVL.

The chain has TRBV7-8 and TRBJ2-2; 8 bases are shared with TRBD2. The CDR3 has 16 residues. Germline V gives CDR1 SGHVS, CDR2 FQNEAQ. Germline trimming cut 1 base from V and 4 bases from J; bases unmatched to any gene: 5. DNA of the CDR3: TGTGCCAGCAGCTTAGTGAGCGGGGGTGGCACCGGGGAGCTGTTTTTT. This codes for CASSLVSGGGTGELFF.

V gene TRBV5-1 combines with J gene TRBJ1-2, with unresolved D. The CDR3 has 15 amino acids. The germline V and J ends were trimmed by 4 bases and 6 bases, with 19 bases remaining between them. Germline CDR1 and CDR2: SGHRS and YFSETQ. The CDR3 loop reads CASSITTGPFDGYTF. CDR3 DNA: TGCGCCAGCAGCATAACGACGGGCCCTTTTGATGGCTACACCTTC.